This TCR beta chain comes out of a study of blood T cell repertoires in COVID-19. About the research overall: The United States, Italy and Spain were the sources of the acute and convalescent COVID-19 samples. The cDNA or gDNA used as material had been derived from T cells, B-cell-depleted T cells, or PBMCs.

As processed by the authors: Using reference gene primer amplification, nucleated cell counts were estimated. Assay used: immunoSEQ multiplex PCR; TCRdb lists only in-frame clones, some missing. The V and J calls and clone size were taken over from that table, and D and trimming were inferred from the DNA. The sample holds approximately 50,000 clones; around 80% are singletons and the top ten take roughly 25%. Germline CDR1 is MGHRA and CDR2 is YSYEKL. V shed 1 base and J shed 1 base, with 5 bases lying between them. CDR3 length: 13 residues. The TCR comes from a man in his 70s with acute or convalescent COVID-19. The specimen was peripheral blood. V and J are TRBV4-1 and TRBJ2-7, with D unclear. The CDR3 DNA sequence: TGCGCCAGCAGCCAAGCCCCGTCCTACGAGCAGTACTTC. It is translated as CASSQAPSYEQYF.